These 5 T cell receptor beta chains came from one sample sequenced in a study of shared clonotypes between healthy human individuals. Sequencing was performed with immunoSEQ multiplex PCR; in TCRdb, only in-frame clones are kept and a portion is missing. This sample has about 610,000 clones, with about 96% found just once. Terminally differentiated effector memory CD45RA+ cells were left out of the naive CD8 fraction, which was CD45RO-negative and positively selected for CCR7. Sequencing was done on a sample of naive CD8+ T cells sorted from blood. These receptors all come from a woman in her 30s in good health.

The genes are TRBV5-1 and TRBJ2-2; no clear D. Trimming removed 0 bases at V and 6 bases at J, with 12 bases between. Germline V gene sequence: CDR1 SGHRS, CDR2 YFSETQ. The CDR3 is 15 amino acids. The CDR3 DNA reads TGCGCCAGCAGCTTGGGGATCGCGTTCGCCGGGGAGCTGTTTTTT. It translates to CASSLGIAFAGELFF. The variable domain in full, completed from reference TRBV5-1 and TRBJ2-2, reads KAGVTQTPRYLIKTRGQQVTLSCSPISGHRSVSWYQQTPGQGLQFLFEYFSETQRNKGNFPGRFSGRQFSNSRSEMNVSTLELGDSALYLCASSLGIAFAGELFFGEGSRLTVL.

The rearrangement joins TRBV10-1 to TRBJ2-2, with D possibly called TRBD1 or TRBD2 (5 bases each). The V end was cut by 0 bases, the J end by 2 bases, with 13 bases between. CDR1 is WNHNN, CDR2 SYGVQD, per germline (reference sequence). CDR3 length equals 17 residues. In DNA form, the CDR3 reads TGCGCCAGCAGTGAGTCCCCCGGGACCCCCAACACCGGGGAGCTGTTTTTT. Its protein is CASSESPGTPNTGELFF.

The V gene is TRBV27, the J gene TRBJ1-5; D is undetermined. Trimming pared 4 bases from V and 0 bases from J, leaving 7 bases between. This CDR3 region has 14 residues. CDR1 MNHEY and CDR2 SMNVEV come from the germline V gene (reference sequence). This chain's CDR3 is CASSSLNSNQPQHF. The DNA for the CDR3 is TGTGCCAGCAGTTCGTTGAATAGCAATCAGCCCCAGCATTTT.

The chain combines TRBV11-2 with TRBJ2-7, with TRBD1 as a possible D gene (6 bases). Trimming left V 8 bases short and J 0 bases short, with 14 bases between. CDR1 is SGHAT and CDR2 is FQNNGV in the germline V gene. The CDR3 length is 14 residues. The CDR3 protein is CASGIRTASYEQYF. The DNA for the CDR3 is TGTGCCAGCGGCATACGGACAGCCTCCTACGAGCAGTACTTC.

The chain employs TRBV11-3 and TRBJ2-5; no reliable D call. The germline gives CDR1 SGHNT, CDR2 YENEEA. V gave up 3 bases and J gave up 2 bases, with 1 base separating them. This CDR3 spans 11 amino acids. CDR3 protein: CASSFQETQYF. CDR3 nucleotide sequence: TGTGCCAGCAGCTTTCAAGAGACCCAGTACTTC.